Each of the 6 T cell receptor beta chains below was sequenced from the same sample in a study of T cells after yellow fever vaccination. TCRdb processed the 5' RACE reads anew with MiXCR; each CDR3 protein has one entry. The sample shows hundreds of thousands of distinct CDR3 sequences, around 6.4% of them seen only once. Specimen: PBMCs, collected 5 days after the yellow fever booster vaccination. These receptors were obtained from a man between 25 and 39 years old who received the YFV17D yellow fever vaccine.

The table lists this clonotype with many counts. This chain joins TRBV12-3 or TRBV12-4 and TRBJ2-2, with D perhaps TRBD1 or TRBD2 (5 bases each). Deletions cut 1 base from V and 7 bases from J, with 7 bases between. This CDR3 has 13 amino acids. The chain's CDR3 is CASSLVGGGELFF. In DNA, the CDR3 is TGTGCCAGCAGTTTAGTTGGGGGCGGGGAGCTGTTTTTT.

This clonotype was counted between two and nine times. This rearrangement joins TRBV20-1 to TRBJ2-5; 8 positions agree with TRBD2. V shed 3 bases and J 2 bases; nucleotides not matched to a gene: 5. Germline V gene data show CDR1 as DFQATT and CDR2 as SNEGSKA (reference sequence). The CDR3 is 14 amino acids. CDR3 nucleotide sequence: TGCAGTGCTAGCCAGACTAGCGCACAAGAGACCCAGTACTTC. Translating it yields CSASQTSAQETQYF.

This clonotype has only a few counts. The chain combines TRBV5-1 with TRBJ2-1, with TRBD2 identical over 12 bases. Germline CDR1 is SGHRS and CDR2 is YFSETQ. The CDR3 loop spans 15 amino acids. The junction had 5 bases not matched to a gene; V was cut back by 3 bases and J by 7 bases. The CDR3 sequence: CASSSRLAGANEQFF. The CDR3 bases are TGCGCCAGCAGCTCACGACTAGCGGGAGCAAATGAGCAGTTCTTC.

This clonotype was detected a few times. The CDR3, as DNA: TGTGCCTGGAGTGTACGTGGGGGGGGTCAAGAGACCCAGTACTTC. Translation gives CAWSVRGGGQETQYF. This chain uses TRBV30 with TRBJ2-5; 7 nucleotides align to TRBD2. The CDR3 covers 15 residues. Losses at the gene ends were 0 bases for V and 2 bases for J; bases not matched to a gene: 6. The V gene's germline CDR1 is GTSNPN and CDR2 SVGIG (reference sequence).

This clonotype turned up a few times. The chain uses TRBV21-1 and TRBJ1-2. TRBV21-1 is labeled a pseudogene. This CDR3 contains 13 residues. The CDR3 DNA reads as TGTGCCAGCAGCAAAGGCGGGGAAGGAGGCTACACCTTC. This encodes CASSKGGEGGYTF.

The chain is built from TRBV29-1 and TRBJ2-5; 8 bases are shared with TRBD1. Trimming cost V 7 bases and J 5 bases; bases outside gene matches: 9. CDR3 size: 13 residues. CDR1 SQVTM and CDR2 ANQGSEA come from the germline V gene. The CDR3 is CSGSNRGFETQYF. The CDR3 DNA follows: TGCAGCGGATCAAACAGGGGGTTCGAGACCCAGTACTTC.